The rows below give T cell receptor beta chains drawn from one sample of a study of CD8 T cells in Susac syndrome. TCRdb re-analysed the immunoSEQ multiplex PCR reads in MiXCR, keeping a single row per CDR3 protein. The repertoire includes 180,000 or so distinct CDR3 sequences, 85% to 95% of them detected once, and 0.085% to 0.12% sits in the top ten. The specimen was CD4+ T cells from PBMCs. Every receptor here comes from a human donor in good health. The CDR3 runs from the conserved cysteine through the conserved F or W. Each record gives: J gene, clone size, D gene, V gene, CDR3 protein, CDR3 DNA. The D gene is left open where the match is weak. The size field is filled for only some rows; it gives once, few, many or a size class.

j_call: TRBJ2-2; clone_size: NA; d_call: NA; v_call: TRBV6-2/TRBV6-3; cdr3_aa: CASSYFSGGELFF; cdr3_nt: TGTGCCAGCAGTTACTTTTCGGGCGGGGAGCTGTTTTTT
j_call: TRBJ2-5; clone_size: NA; d_call: NA; v_call: TRBV20-1; cdr3_aa: CSADGSEGETQYF; cdr3_nt: TGCAGTGCTGATGGTTCCGAGGGAGAGACCCAGTACTTC
j_call: TRBJ2-3; clone_size: NA; d_call: NA; v_call: TRBV7-9; cdr3_aa: CASSLLARSTDTQYF; cdr3_nt: TGTGCCAGCAGCTTACTAGCGAGAAGCACAGATACGCAGTATTTT
j_call: TRBJ1-2; clone_size: NA; d_call: TRBD1; v_call: TRBV28; cdr3_aa: CASRETGSYGYTF; cdr3_nt: TGTGCCAGCAGGGAGACAGGGAGCTATGGCTACACCTTC
j_call: TRBJ2-6; clone_size: NA; d_call: TRBD1; v_call: TRBV19; cdr3_aa: CASRAGGLISGANVLTF; cdr3_nt: TGTGCCAGTAGAGCAGGGGGCCTGATTTCTGGGGCCAACGTCCTGACTTTC
j_call: TRBJ1-5; clone_size: NA; d_call: NA; v_call: TRBV3-1; cdr3_aa: CASSQDLGHQPQHF; cdr3_nt: TGTGCCAGCAGCCAAGATTTGGGTCATCAGCCCCAGCATTTT
j_call: TRBJ2-3; clone_size: NA; d_call: TRBD2; v_call: TRBV20-1; cdr3_aa: CSARGERGRTDTQYF; cdr3_nt: TGCAGTGCTAGAGGAGAGCGGGGGCGCACAGATACGCAGTATTTT
j_call: TRBJ2-5; clone_size: once; d_call: TRBD1; v_call: TRBV29-1; cdr3_aa: CSVRILIDRGRETQYF; cdr3_nt: TGCAGCGTCAGAATATTGATAGACAGGGGGCGAGAGACCCAGTACTTC
j_call: TRBJ2-1; clone_size: once; d_call: NA; v_call: TRBV9; cdr3_aa: CASSGVGPSYNEQFF; cdr3_nt: TGTGCCAGCAGCGGAGTGGGACCTTCCTACAATGAGCAGTTCTTC
j_call: TRBJ2-7; clone_size: NA; d_call: TRBD2; v_call: TRBV6-5; cdr3_aa: CASSYTRTSGPYEQYF; cdr3_nt: TGTGCCAGCAGTTACACCCGGACTAGCGGTCCCTACGAGCAGTACTTC
j_call: TRBJ2-5; clone_size: NA; d_call: TRBD2; v_call: TRBV30; cdr3_aa: CAWRIGLAGGETQYF; cdr3_nt: TGTGCCTGGAGGATTGGACTAGCGGGAGGGGAGACCCAGTACTTC
j_call: TRBJ2-5; clone_size: NA; d_call: NA; v_call: TRBV7-9; cdr3_aa: CASSLGDQETQYF; cdr3_nt: TGTGCCAGCAGCTTAGGTGATCAAGAGACCCAGTACTTC
j_call: TRBJ2-3; clone_size: NA; d_call: NA; v_call: TRBV2; cdr3_aa: CASSGGGNTDTQYF; cdr3_nt: TGTGCCAGCAGTGGCGGTGGTAACACAGATACGCAGTATTTT
j_call: TRBJ2-7; clone_size: once; d_call: NA; v_call: TRBV3-1; cdr3_aa: CASSQQVYYEQYF; cdr3_nt: TGTGCCAGCAGCCAACAGGTTTACTACGAGCAGTACTTC
j_call: TRBJ2-7; clone_size: once; d_call: NA; v_call: TRBV29-1; cdr3_aa: CSVSAGSDEQYF; cdr3_nt: TGCAGCGTTAGTGCAGGGTCCGACGAGCAGTACTTC
j_call: TRBJ2-7; clone_size: NA; d_call: NA; v_call: TRBV7-2; cdr3_aa: CASSPRTTRYEQYF; cdr3_nt: TGTGCCAGCAGCCCCCGGACTACCCGGTACGAGCAGTACTTC
j_call: TRBJ1-1; clone_size: once; d_call: TRBD1; v_call: TRBV7-3; cdr3_aa: CASSLTPTGDTEAFF; cdr3_nt: TGTGCCAGCAGCTTAACTCCGACAGGGGACACTGAAGCTTTCTTT
j_call: TRBJ1-3; clone_size: NA; d_call: NA; v_call: TRBV29-1; cdr3_aa: CSVSLGGGNTIYF; cdr3_nt: TGCAGCGTTTCTTTGGGAGGCGGAAACACCATATATTTT
j_call: TRBJ2-1; clone_size: NA; d_call: NA; v_call: TRBV7-9; cdr3_aa: CASSLGGFNYNEQFF; cdr3_nt: TGTGCCAGCAGCTTAGGAGGGTTTAACTACAATGAGCAGTTCTTC
j_call: TRBJ1-1; clone_size: NA; d_call: NA; v_call: TRBV12-3/TRBV12-4; cdr3_aa: CASSLTGEAFF; cdr3_nt: TGTGCCAGCAGTTTGACAGGAGAAGCTTTCTTT
j_call: TRBJ2-5; clone_size: once; d_call: NA; v_call: TRBV12-5; cdr3_aa: CASGSSGLETQYF; cdr3_nt: TGTGCTAGTGGTTCCTCAGGGTTGGAGACCCAGTACTTC
j_call: TRBJ2-2; clone_size: once; d_call: NA; v_call: TRBV20-1; cdr3_aa: CSASKSTGELFF; cdr3_nt: TGCAGTGCTAGTAAAAGTACCGGGGAGCTGTTTTTT
j_call: TRBJ2-3; clone_size: NA; d_call: TRBD2; v_call: TRBV20-1; cdr3_aa: CSARVIAGGQYTQYF; cdr3_nt: TGCAGTGCTAGAGTCATAGCGGGAGGGCAATATACGCAGTATTTT
j_call: TRBJ2-1; clone_size: NA; d_call: TRBD2; v_call: TRBV2; cdr3_aa: CASSGSSGRARDEQFF; cdr3_nt: TGTGCCAGCAGTGGGTCTAGCGGGAGGGCCAGGGATGAGCAGTTCTTC
j_call: TRBJ2-5; clone_size: NA; d_call: TRBD2; v_call: TRBV25-1; cdr3_aa: CASSDVGGSQETQYF; cdr3_nt: TGTGCCAGCAGTGATGTGGGAGGGTCCCAAGAGACCCAGTACTTC
j_call: TRBJ1-1; clone_size: NA; d_call: TRBD1; v_call: TRBV20-1; cdr3_aa: CSARWQGVGVAFF; cdr3_nt: TGCAGTGCTAGGTGGCAGGGGGTAGGAGTCGCTTTCTTT
j_call: TRBJ2-5; clone_size: once; d_call: NA; v_call: TRBV29-1; cdr3_aa: CSVERVGGETQYF; cdr3_nt: TGCAGCGTTGAAAGGGTAGGGGGTGAGACCCAGTACTTC
j_call: TRBJ2-1; clone_size: NA; d_call: NA; v_call: TRBV24-1; cdr3_aa: CATSDLPGDEQFF; cdr3_nt: TGTGCCACCAGTGATTTGCCAGGGGATGAGCAGTTCTTC
j_call: TRBJ1-2; clone_size: NA; d_call: NA; v_call: TRBV30; cdr3_aa: CAWSGGGDYGYTF; cdr3_nt: TGTGCCTGGAGTGGGGGGGGAGACTATGGCTACACCTTC
j_call: TRBJ2-6; clone_size: NA; d_call: NA; v_call: TRBV4-3; cdr3_aa: CASSHTGIRFGANVLTF; cdr3_nt: TGCGCCAGCAGCCATACAGGGATTAGGTTTGGGGCCAACGTCCTGACTTTC
j_call: TRBJ1-1; clone_size: NA; d_call: NA; v_call: TRBV18; cdr3_aa: CASSATVYTEAFF; cdr3_nt: TGTGCCAGCTCAGCAACGGTGTACACTGAAGCTTTCTTT
j_call: TRBJ2-1; clone_size: NA; d_call: TRBD1; v_call: TRBV5-6; cdr3_aa: CASSLTGARNEQFF; cdr3_nt: TGTGCCAGCAGCCTGACAGGGGCACGGAATGAGCAGTTCTTC
j_call: TRBJ2-7; clone_size: NA; d_call: NA; v_call: TRBV28; cdr3_aa: CASSVLGGSYEQYF; cdr3_nt: TGTGCCAGCAGTGTACTAGGCGGGTCCTACGAGCAGTACTTC
j_call: TRBJ2-5; clone_size: NA; d_call: TRBD1; v_call: TRBV29-1; cdr3_aa: CSVQRDRVQETQYF; cdr3_nt: TGCAGCGTTCAACGGGACAGGGTCCAAGAGACCCAGTACTTC
j_call: TRBJ2-1; clone_size: NA; d_call: TRBD1; v_call: TRBV7-9; cdr3_aa: CASSPTGDEQFF; cdr3_nt: TGTGCCAGCAGCCCGACAGGGGATGAGCAGTTCTTC
j_call: TRBJ2-1; clone_size: NA; d_call: TRBD2; v_call: TRBV9; cdr3_aa: CASSVSPLAGGSNEQFF; cdr3_nt: TGTGCCAGCAGCGTATCCCCCCTAGCGGGAGGGAGTAATGAGCAGTTCTTC
j_call: TRBJ2-1; clone_size: NA; d_call: TRBD2; v_call: TRBV7-2; cdr3_aa: CASRRLAGVDEQFF; cdr3_nt: TGTGCCAGCAGGAGACTAGCGGGAGTAGATGAGCAGTTCTTC
j_call: TRBJ1-2; clone_size: once; d_call: NA; v_call: TRBV27; cdr3_aa: CASSTGRNYGYTF; cdr3_nt: TGTGCCAGCAGTACAGGGAGAAACTATGGCTACACCTTC
j_call: TRBJ2-7; clone_size: NA; d_call: NA; v_call: TRBV7-2; cdr3_aa: CASSLAPGLSYEQYF; cdr3_nt: TGTGCCAGCAGCTTAGCCCCCGGCCTCTCCTACGAGCAGTACTTC
j_call: TRBJ2-6; clone_size: once; d_call: TRBD1; v_call: TRBV29-1; cdr3_aa: CSARTGGGSGANVLTF; cdr3_nt: TGCAGCGCCCGGACAGGGGGCGGTTCTGGGGCCAACGTCCTGACTTTC
j_call: TRBJ2-5; clone_size: NA; d_call: NA; v_call: TRBV30; cdr3_aa: CAWSVGQWGTQYF; cdr3_nt: TGTGCCTGGAGTGTCGGACAGTGGGGGACCCAGTACTTC
j_call: TRBJ2-1; clone_size: NA; d_call: TRBD2; v_call: TRBV12-3/TRBV12-4; cdr3_aa: CASTATSVGDEQFF; cdr3_nt: TGTGCCAGTACTGCGACTAGCGTAGGGGATGAGCAGTTCTTC
j_call: TRBJ2-2; clone_size: NA; d_call: NA; v_call: TRBV30; cdr3_aa: CAWSQRHHGELFF; cdr3_nt: TGTGCCTGGTCCCAGCGGCACCACGGGGAGCTGTTTTTT
j_call: TRBJ2-7; clone_size: NA; d_call: NA; v_call: TRBV4-2; cdr3_aa: CASSHDEGGVYEQYF; cdr3_nt: TGTGCCAGCAGCCACGACGAAGGGGGAGTCTACGAGCAGTACTTC
j_call: TRBJ1-3; clone_size: NA; d_call: NA; v_call: TRBV30; cdr3_aa: CAWTGKGQNTIYF; cdr3_nt: TGTGCCTGGACGGGGAAGGGCCAAAACACCATATATTTT
j_call: TRBJ2-5; clone_size: NA; d_call: TRBD2; v_call: TRBV12-3/TRBV12-4; cdr3_aa: CASSLPGTTGVETQYF; cdr3_nt: TGTGCCAGCAGTTTACCCGGGACTACAGGAGTGGAGACCCAGTACTTC
j_call: TRBJ1-5; clone_size: NA; d_call: NA; v_call: TRBV30; cdr3_aa: CAWNRDNQPQHF; cdr3_nt: TGTGCCTGGAACAGGGACAATCAGCCCCAGCATTTT
j_call: TRBJ2-5; clone_size: NA; d_call: NA; v_call: TRBV18; cdr3_aa: CASSPDRFQETQYF; cdr3_nt: TGTGCCAGCTCACCCGACAGGTTCCAAGAGACCCAGTACTTC
j_call: TRBJ2-3; clone_size: NA; d_call: NA; v_call: TRBV20-1; cdr3_aa: CSAPDWETDTQYF; cdr3_nt: TGCAGTGCTCCCGATTGGGAAACAGATACGCAGTATTTT
j_call: TRBJ2-6; clone_size: NA; d_call: NA; v_call: TRBV6-2/TRBV6-3; cdr3_aa: CASKGGSSGANVLTF; cdr3_nt: TGTGCCAGCAAAGGGGGATCCTCTGGGGCCAACGTCCTGACTTTC